The rows below give T cell receptor beta chains drawn from one sample of a study of blood T cells in healthy people across ages. One entry per CDR3 protein results from TCRdb running MiXCR on the 5' RACE reads. The sample includes around 800,000 distinct CDR3 sequences, about 42% of them seen just once. Material: blood. The receptor source for this set is an elderly man in good health. CDR3s include the opening cysteine and the closing phenylalanine or tryptophan. Each record gives: J gene, D gene, CDR3 length, V gene, clone size, CDR3 DNA, CDR3 protein. The D gene is left open where the match is weak. Clone size is given for some rows only: seen once, a few or many times, or a class if the clone is expanded.

J gene: TRBJ1-5; D gene: .; CDR3 length: 15; V gene: TRBV7-6; clone size: .; CDR3 DNA: TGTGCCAGCAGCTTAATGGCAGGGAACAATCAGCCCCAGCATTTT; CDR3 protein: CASSLMAGNNQPQHF
J gene: TRBJ2-1; D gene: .; CDR3 length: 13; V gene: TRBV7-2; clone size: .; CDR3 DNA: TGTGCCAGCAGCCAGGGAGTCGGAAATGAGCAGTTCTTC; CDR3 protein: CASSQGVGNEQFF
J gene: TRBJ2-3; D gene: .; CDR3 length: 17; V gene: TRBV20-1; clone size: .; CDR3 DNA: TGCAGTGCTAGGGACCCCATCACAGCTAGTTGGGGCGATACGCGGTATTTT; CDR3 protein: CSARDPITASWGDTRYF
J gene: TRBJ2-1; D gene: .; CDR3 length: 16; V gene: TRBV20-1; clone size: many; CDR3 DNA: TGCAGTGCCCAAAAGGCCCAGGGATCGGCCTACAATGAGCAGTTCTTC; CDR3 protein: CSAQKAQGSAYNEQFF
J gene: TRBJ2-7; D gene: TRBD2; CDR3 length: 14; V gene: TRBV28; clone size: .; CDR3 DNA: TGTGCCAGCCGCTCGGGACTAGCAAAATACGAGCAGTACTTC; CDR3 protein: CASRSGLAKYEQYF
J gene: TRBJ1-1; D gene: .; CDR3 length: 13; V gene: TRBV28; clone size: .; CDR3 DNA: TGTGCCAGCAGCCTAGGTGACTGGACTGAAGCTTTCTTT; CDR3 protein: CASSLGDWTEAFF
J gene: TRBJ2-2; D gene: .; CDR3 length: 15; V gene: TRBV5-1; clone size: .; CDR3 DNA: TGCGCCAGCAGCTTGCAAGGGGGTGACACCGGGGAGCTGTTTTTT; CDR3 protein: CASSLQGGDTGELFF
J gene: TRBJ2-7; D gene: TRBD2; CDR3 length: 15; V gene: TRBV27; clone size: few; CDR3 DNA: TGTGCCAGCAGTCCTCTAGCGGGAGGGACCTACGAGCAGTACTTC; CDR3 protein: CASSPLAGGTYEQYF
J gene: TRBJ2-3; D gene: .; CDR3 length: 17; V gene: TRBV7-2; clone size: few; CDR3 DNA: TGTGCCAGCAGCTTAGAGGGGGCGGGAGTTGGCACAGATACGCAGTATTTT; CDR3 protein: CASSLEGAGVGTDTQYF
J gene: TRBJ1-1; D gene: TRBD1; CDR3 length: 14; V gene: TRBV4-2; clone size: .; CDR3 DNA: TGTGCCAGCAGCCATCCGGACAGGGGCACTGAAGCTTTCTTT; CDR3 protein: CASSHPDRGTEAFF
J gene: TRBJ1-2; D gene: .; CDR3 length: 15; V gene: TRBV19; clone size: few; CDR3 DNA: TGTGCCAGTATTCCCACCCCGGGGGGCCGGGGTGGCTACACCTTC; CDR3 protein: CASIPTPGGRGGYTF
J gene: TRBJ2-7; D gene: .; CDR3 length: 13; V gene: TRBV7-2; clone size: .; CDR3 DNA: TGTGCCAGCAGCTTAGGGGAAGTGAGGGAGCAGTACTTC; CDR3 protein: CASSLGEVREQYF
J gene: TRBJ2-3; D gene: TRBD1; CDR3 length: 15; V gene: TRBV7-3; clone size: .; CDR3 DNA: TGTGCCAGCAGCGCGGACAGGGGTGACACAGATACGCAGTATTTT; CDR3 protein: CASSADRGDTDTQYF
J gene: TRBJ1-1; D gene: .; CDR3 length: 13; V gene: TRBV28; clone size: few; CDR3 DNA: TGTGCCACCTACCGCAGAGTGAACACTGAAGCTTTCTTT; CDR3 protein: CATYRRVNTEAFF
J gene: TRBJ2-7; D gene: TRBD2; CDR3 length: 16; V gene: TRBV7-6; clone size: few; CDR3 DNA: TGTGCCAGCAGCTTAGGGCACGGGACTAGCGTTCTCGAGCAGTACTTC; CDR3 protein: CASSLGHGTSVLEQYF
J gene: TRBJ2-3; D gene: .; CDR3 length: 12; V gene: TRBV10-3; clone size: many; CDR3 DNA: TGTGCCATCAGTCCTAGCACAGATACGCAGTATTTT; CDR3 protein: CAISPSTDTQYF
J gene: TRBJ2-1; D gene: TRBD2; CDR3 length: 15; V gene: TRBV12-3/TRBV12-4; clone size: .; CDR3 DNA: TGTGCCAGCAGTGAGCGGGAGAGCTCCTACAATGAGCAGTTCTTC; CDR3 protein: CASSERESSYNEQFF
J gene: TRBJ2-7; D gene: TRBD2; CDR3 length: 12; V gene: TRBV28; clone size: many; CDR3 DNA: TGTGCCGGCGGACTAGCGGGCGGAGAGCAGTACTTC; CDR3 protein: CAGGLAGGEQYF
J gene: TRBJ2-5; D gene: TRBD2; CDR3 length: 16; V gene: TRBV5-6; clone size: many; CDR3 DNA: TGTGCCAGCAGCTACCGGACTAGCGGGAGTAGAGAGACCCAGTACTTC; CDR3 protein: CASSYRTSGSRETQYF
J gene: TRBJ2-5; D gene: TRBD2; CDR3 length: 15; V gene: TRBV28; clone size: .; CDR3 DNA: TGTGCCAGCAGTCGAACAGCGGGACGCCAAGAGACCCAGTACTTC; CDR3 protein: CASSRTAGRQETQYF
J gene: TRBJ1-5; D gene: TRBD1; CDR3 length: 15; V gene: TRBV2; clone size: .; CDR3 DNA: TGTGCCAGCAGAGGGGGACAGGGGCCCTATCAGCCCCAGCATTTT; CDR3 protein: CASRGGQGPYQPQHF
J gene: TRBJ2-7; D gene: TRBD2; CDR3 length: 15; V gene: TRBV20-1; clone size: many; CDR3 DNA: TGCAGTGCTAGGCGTGATACTAGCGGGAGCCACGAGCAGTACTTC; CDR3 protein: CSARRDTSGSHEQYF
J gene: TRBJ2-1; D gene: .; CDR3 length: 13; V gene: TRBV2; clone size: many; CDR3 DNA: TGTGCCAGCAGCGTTACTAGCTACAATGAGCAGTTCTTC; CDR3 protein: CASSVTSYNEQFF
J gene: TRBJ2-5; D gene: .; CDR3 length: 14; V gene: TRBV4-1; clone size: .; CDR3 DNA: TGCGCCAGCAGCCAAGAGGTGGAGCTTGAGACCCAGTACTTC; CDR3 protein: CASSQEVELETQYF
J gene: TRBJ2-3; D gene: .; CDR3 length: 15; V gene: TRBV20-1; clone size: .; CDR3 DNA: TGCAGTGCTAGCACTTTCGGGGCAAGGACAGATACGCAGTATTTT; CDR3 protein: CSASTFGARTDTQYF
J gene: TRBJ2-1; D gene: .; CDR3 length: 11; V gene: TRBV3-1; clone size: .; CDR3 DNA: TGTGCCAGCAGCCAATTTCTTGAGCAGTTCTTC; CDR3 protein: CASSQFLEQFF
J gene: TRBJ2-5; D gene: .; CDR3 length: 13; V gene: TRBV5-1; clone size: .; CDR3 DNA: TGCGCCAGCAGCCAACGGACGGAGGAGACCCAGTACTTC; CDR3 protein: CASSQRTEETQYF
J gene: TRBJ2-1; D gene: .; CDR3 length: 13; V gene: TRBV7-9; clone size: few; CDR3 DNA: TGTGCCAGCAGCTCTGCGGGCTACAATGAGCAGTTCTTC; CDR3 protein: CASSSAGYNEQFF
J gene: TRBJ1-1; D gene: .; CDR3 length: 14; V gene: TRBV5-1; clone size: .; CDR3 DNA: TGCGCCAGCAGCTCACCTACTGGAGCAGGTGAAGCTTTCTTT; CDR3 protein: CASSSPTGAGEAFF
J gene: TRBJ1-6; D gene: .; CDR3 length: 15; V gene: TRBV7-9; clone size: .; CDR3 DNA: TGTGCCAGCAGCCTCCTGGGACTGACTAATTCACCCCTCCACTTT; CDR3 protein: CASSLLGLTNSPLHF
J gene: TRBJ2-1; D gene: .; CDR3 length: 15; V gene: TRBV5-1; clone size: .; CDR3 DNA: TGCGCCAGCAGCCCCCTAGCGAGAGGGCCTAGTGAGCAGTTCTTC; CDR3 protein: CASSPLARGPSEQFF
J gene: TRBJ2-7; D gene: TRBD1; CDR3 length: 13; V gene: TRBV25-1; clone size: once; CDR3 DNA: TGTGCCAGCAGTCCAGGGGGATGGTCCGAGCAGTACTTC; CDR3 protein: CASSPGGWSEQYF
J gene: TRBJ2-7; D gene: TRBD2; CDR3 length: 14; V gene: TRBV10-3; clone size: .; CDR3 DNA: TGTGCCATCAGCCAGACTAGCGGGGACCGCGAGCAGTACTTC; CDR3 protein: CAISQTSGDREQYF
J gene: TRBJ1-5; D gene: .; CDR3 length: 15; V gene: TRBV6-6; clone size: .; CDR3 DNA: TGTGCCAGCAGTCGGACAATGGCGAGCAATCAGCCCCAGCATTTT; CDR3 protein: CASSRTMASNQPQHF
J gene: TRBJ2-2; D gene: .; CDR3 length: 16; V gene: TRBV7-2; clone size: few; CDR3 DNA: TGTGCCAGCAGCTTAGTGGCAGGGACGAACACCGGGGAGCTGTTTTTT; CDR3 protein: CASSLVAGTNTGELFF
J gene: TRBJ2-7; D gene: TRBD1; CDR3 length: 13; V gene: TRBV29-1; clone size: .; CDR3 DNA: TGCATCGCTCGGGACAGTGAACGCTACGAGCAGTACTTC; CDR3 protein: CIARDSERYEQYF
J gene: TRBJ1-2; D gene: .; CDR3 length: 15; V gene: TRBV5-1; clone size: .; CDR3 DNA: TGCGCCAGCAGCCCAATCCAGGGGAGGGACTATGGCTACACCTTC; CDR3 protein: CASSPIQGRDYGYTF
J gene: TRBJ2-1; D gene: TRBD2; CDR3 length: 17; V gene: TRBV9; clone size: once; CDR3 DNA: TGTGCCAGCAGCGTCTTACTTAGCGGGGTCCTAGGGGATGAGCAGTTCTTC; CDR3 protein: CASSVLLSGVLGDEQFF
J gene: TRBJ2-1; D gene: .; CDR3 length: 14; V gene: TRBV7-2; clone size: .; CDR3 DNA: TGTGCCAGCAGCTTGTTGGAACGGAGCAATGAGCAGTTCTTC; CDR3 protein: CASSLLERSNEQFF
J gene: TRBJ2-7; D gene: TRBD1; CDR3 length: 19; V gene: TRBV6-4; clone size: .; CDR3 DNA: TGTGCCAGCAGTGACAGGGGTGCTGGTGATGGACAGGGGTTGTACGAGCAGTACTTC; CDR3 protein: CASSDRGAGDGQGLYEQYF
J gene: TRBJ2-7; D gene: TRBD2; CDR3 length: 21; V gene: TRBV11-1; clone size: few; CDR3 DNA: TGTGCCGGCAGCTTAAGCGGGGTCCGGAGAGGAGCGGGAAGATCCTCCTACGAGCAGTACTTC; CDR3 protein: CAGSLSGVRRGAGRSSYEQYF
J gene: TRBJ2-3; D gene: TRBD2; CDR3 length: 19; V gene: TRBV4-3; clone size: many; CDR3 DNA: TGCGCCAGCAGCCAAGAAGTTAGCGGGAGCGGTGTCGGTACAGATACGCAGTATTTT; CDR3 protein: CASSQEVSGSGVGTDTQYF
J gene: TRBJ2-6; D gene: TRBD1; CDR3 length: 18; V gene: TRBV28; clone size: .; CDR3 DNA: TGTGCCAGCAGTTTATTGGGACAGGGGGCGCCAGGGGCCAACGTCCTGACTTTC; CDR3 protein: CASSLLGQGAPGANVLTF
J gene: TRBJ2-1; D gene: .; CDR3 length: 14; V gene: TRBV9; clone size: many; CDR3 DNA: TGTGCCAGCAGCGTAGCTTGGACTCAGAATGAGCAGTTCTTC; CDR3 protein: CASSVAWTQNEQFF